These 17 T cell receptor beta chains were sequenced from one sample in a study of PD-1 blockade in classical Hodgkin lymphoma. After autologous stem cell transplantation all patients relapsed, and prior brentuximab vedotin exposure differed between cohorts. This table comes from immunoSEQ multiplex PCR, and its TCRdb copy is limited to in-frame clones, with some not included. This sample has about 41,000 clones, with over 70% found just once. This material consisted of peripheral blood mononuclear cells (PBMCs), taken at baseline. These receptors were collected from a human donor with classical Hodgkin lymphoma.

This sequence joins TRBV9 and TRBJ1-5; D gene unclear. The CDR3 is 14 residues long. CDR1 and CDR2 (germline): SGDLS, YYNGEE. The V gene lost 3 bases and the J gene lost 0 bases, with 7 bases spanning the gap. This chain's CDR3 is CASSDGHSNQPQHF. CDR3 sequence (DNA): TGTGCCAGCAGCGACGGCCATAGCAATCAGCCCCAGCATTTT.

CDR3 in DNA: TGTGCCAGTAGTCCTGGGCGGGCTGGCAATGAGCAGTTCTTC. Amino acids: CASSPGRAGNEQFF. This chain joins TRBV19 and TRBJ2-1; possibly TRBD2 for D (5 bases). Trimming removed 5 bases at V and 6 bases at J, with 14 bases between. There are 14 residues in the CDR3. Germline V lookup: CDR1 LNHDA, CDR2 SQIVND (reference sequence). The complete variable domain, with remaining parts taken from reference TRBV19 and TRBJ2-1, reads DGGITQSPKYLFRKEGQNVTLSCEQNLNHDAMYWYRQDPGQGLRLIYYSQIVNDFQKGDIAEGYSVSREKKESFPLTVTSAQKNPTAFYLCASSPGRAGNEQFFGPGTRLTVL.

This clone was observed once. The rearrangement links TRBV30 to TRBJ2-1; D is ambiguous. The germline gives CDR1 GTSNPN, CDR2 SVGIG (reference sequence). The CDR3 covers 13 residues. Trimming removed 0 bases from V and 7 bases from J, with 10 bases in between. The CDR3 loop reads CAWSVGRVNEQFF. For the CDR3, the DNA is TGTGCCTGGAGTGTGGGTAGGGTGAATGAGCAGTTCTTC.

The sample holds a few counts of this clone. The chain joins TRBV27 to TRBJ1-2, with D unresolved. The CDR3 runs 13 residues. CDR1 and CDR2 (germline): MNHEY, SMNVEV (reference sequence). V was cut by 6 bases and J by 0 bases, with 8 bases left in between. CDR3 nucleotides: TGTGCCAGCAGCTTGACACCTAACTATGGCTACACCTTC. Amino acids: CASSLTPNYGYTF.

The V and J genes are TRBV30 and TRBJ2-1; 11 bases align to TRBD2. This CDR3 is 13 amino acids long. Unmatched junction bases numbered 6, after V lost 5 bases and J lost 9 bases. Germline lookup yields CDR1 GTSNPN and CDR2 SVGIG (reference sequence). The CDR3: CAWELAGVGEQFF. Here the CDR3 DNA reads TGTGCCTGGGAACTAGCGGGAGTGGGTGAGCAGTTCTTC.

The chain combines TRBV19 with TRBJ1-2; no definite D call. Germline assignment: CDR1 LNHDA and CDR2 SQIVND (reference sequence). V was trimmed by 6 bases and J by 3 bases, leaving 11 bases between them. CDR3 size: 13 residues. The CDR3 sequence is CASSTPVDYGYTF. CDR3 nucleotides: TGTGCCAGTAGCACCCCCGTAGACTATGGCTACACCTTC. The full variable domain, completed using reference TRBV19 and TRBJ1-2, is DGGITQSPKYLFRKEGQNVTLSCEQNLNHDAMYWYRQDPGQGLRLIYYSQIVNDFQKGDIAEGYSVSREKKESFPLTVTSAQKNPTAFYLCASSTPVDYGYTFGSGTRLTVV.

The V call is TRBV4-1, the J call TRBJ2-3, with D perhaps matching TRBD1 or TRBD2 (5 bases each). Trimming left V 3 bases short and J 5 bases short, with 9 bases between. Germline CDR1 and CDR2: MGHRA and YSYEKL. CDR3 length: 13 residues. The DNA of the CDR3 is TGCGCCAGCAGCCACGTGGGGGTAGATACGCAGTATTTT. Translation: CASSHVGVDTQYF.

This clone is a singleton in its sample. The chain carries TRBV6-5 and TRBJ1-3; D is possibly TRBD1 (5 bases). The CDR3 runs to 13 residues. CDR1 MNHEY and CDR2 SVGAGI come from the germline V gene. With 9 bases removed from V and 2 bases from J, the gap between germline ends came to 11 bases. CDR3 nucleotides: TGTGCCAGGGGGGGAGTTACTGGAAACACCATATATTTT. Protein: CARGGVTGNTIYF.

V gene TRBV28 combines with J gene TRBJ2-7; 11 positions match TRBD2. The J segment lost 0 bases and the V segment lost 2 bases, leaving 0 bases of the junction unmatched. The CDR3 covers 15 residues. CDR1 and CDR2 from the germline V gene are MDHEN and SYDVKM. The CDR3 sequence: CASSLGLAGSYEQYF. CDR3 DNA: TGTGCCAGCAGTTTAGGACTAGCGGGCTCCTACGAGCAGTACTTC.

CDR3 DNA: TGTGCCTGGAAAAGGACCAACACTGAAGCTTTCTTT. Protein sequence: CAWKRTNTEAFF. V gene TRBV30 combines with J gene TRBJ1-1; D is ambiguous. The germline gives CDR1 GTSNPN, CDR2 SVGIG (reference sequence). V lost 4 bases and J lost 2, with 8 bases in between. There are 12 residues in the CDR3.

J is TRBJ1-3 and V is TRBV10-3; 8 bases agree with TRBD1. CDR1 is ENHRY and CDR2 is SYGVKD in the germline V gene. The CDR3 is 13 residues long. The trim removed 6 bases at V and 7 bases at J, leaving 5 bases unmatched. CDR3 sequence reads: CAIRDREKNTIYF. The CDR3 DNA follows: TGTGCCATCAGGGACAGGGAAAAGAACACCATATATTTT.

The genes are TRBV7-9 and TRBJ1-6; TRBD1 matches 7 bases. This CDR3 is built from 15 residues. The ends lost 4 bases at V and 7 bases at J; junction bases unmatched: 7. The germline gives CDR1 SEHNR, CDR2 FQNEAQ (reference sequence). The CDR3 DNA reads as TGTGCCAGCAGCTCTCAGGGACAGATAAATTCACCCCTCCACTTT. Protein product: CASSSQGQINSPLHF. Based on the CDR3 plus reference TRBV7-9 and TRBJ1-6, the full variable domain is DTGVSQNPRHKITKRGQNVTFRCDPISEHNRLYWYRQTLGQGPEFLTYFQNEAQLEKSRLLSDRFSAERPKGSFSTLEIQRTEQGDSAMYLCASSSQGQINSPLHFGNGTRLTVT.

In its sample, this clone was seen once. The chain has TRBV6-1 and TRBJ2-7; D unresolved. The germline V gene has CDR1 MNHNS and CDR2 SASEGT. The CDR3 is 10 residues long. The V and J ends lost 8 bases and 7 bases respectively, with 9 bases between them. This CDR3 reads CASPQGEQYF. For the CDR3, the DNA is TGTGCCAGCCCACAAGGAGAGCAGTACTTC.

Only a few counts were recorded for this clone. The chain employs TRBV11-3 and TRBJ1-1; D gene uncertain. The germline V gene has CDR1 SGHNT and CDR2 YENEEA. The CDR3 has 11 amino acids. The ends were cut back, 3 bases at V and 7 bases at J, with 6 bases in the middle. CDR3 sequence: CASSFASEAFF. CDR3 DNA: TGTGCCAGCAGCTTTGCGAGTGAAGCTTTCTTT.

The chain couples TRBV2 to TRBJ2-5; 11 bases align to TRBD2. V shed 5 bases, J shed 5 bases, and the junction held 4 bases outside the gene matches. CDR3 length equals 14 residues. The germline CDR1 and CDR2 sequences are SNHLY and FYNNEI. CDR3 DNA: TGTGCCAGCAGTTTAGCGGGAGGGGGGGAGACCCAGTACTTC. Translated, it gives CASSLAGGGETQYF.

The rearrangement links TRBV2 to TRBJ2-3; 7 positions match TRBD2. From germline, CDR1 is SNHLY and CDR2 FYNNEI. The CDR3 is made up of 12 amino acids. The V and J ends lost 6 bases and 9 bases, in that order; junction bases with no gene match: 6. The DNA for the CDR3 is TGTGCCAGCAGGGGGGGGATTCCGACGCAGTATTTT. It encodes CASRGGIPTQYF.

This clone has only a few counts. CDR3 in DNA: TGCGCCAGCAGCTCTGGACTAGCGAGACCATCTTACAATGAGCAGTTCTTC. Its translation is CASSSGLARPSYNEQFF. The genes are TRBV5-1 and TRBJ2-1; 9 bases match TRBD2. V dropped 3 bases and J dropped 4; count of bases not matched to a gene: 11. This CDR3 contains 17 residues. The germline V gene encodes CDR1 SGHRS and CDR2 YFSETQ.